Included here is one TCR beta chain sequence, with context. Treatment of the sample: preoperative locoregional IRX-2 cytokine immunotherapy. Germline CDR1 LNHDA, CDR2 SQIVND (reference sequence). Trimming stripped 4 bases from V and 4 bases from J, with 15 bases between. The CDR3 is made up of 15 amino acids. Method: immunoSEQ multiplex PCR; TCRdb's copy keeps in-frame clones and lacks some. The data show around 34,000 clones, roughly 95% seen once. This record comes from a study of preoperative IRX-2 immunotherapy in early breast cancer. The TCR originated in a human donor with breast cancer. Sample collection was performed from a patient treated with IRX-2 immunotherapy. The chain carries TRBV19 and TRBJ2-3; D call uncertain. The CDR3 region is CASSTVASGADTQYF. The CDR3 DNA reads as TGTGCCAGTAGTACAGTAGCATCGGGCGCAGATACGCAGTATTTT.